In its sample, the clone carrying this T cell receptor (beta chain) was seen a few times. The germline gives CDR1 SGHNT, CDR2 YYREEE (reference sequence). V was pared by 0 bases and J by 9 bases, with 15 bases between. The CDR3 is made up of 14 amino acids. There were only Caucasian adults among the donors, and all lived in Nashville, Tennessee. These data are taken from a study of shared clonotypes between healthy human individuals. For each subset, genomic DNA was distributed in equal portions over several immunoSEQ plates. Profiling relied on immunoSEQ multiplex PCR, and the TCRdb table lists in-frame clones only, not all of them. This table has around 1,100,000 clones, about 80% appearing once.

The chain recombines TRBV5-4 with TRBJ1-2; maybe TRBD1 (6 bases). What was sequenced was memory CD4+ T cells from PBMCs. Documented subset: CD45RA-negative fraction. The source is a man aged 18 to 30 in good health. Some clones in this sample may be carry-over from other donors' samples. Here the CDR3 reads CASSLEYPGQSYTF. CDR3 coding DNA: TGTGCCAGCAGCTTGGAGTACCCCGGACAGAGCTACACCTTC.